This TCR beta chain emerged from a study of vaccination and CD4 T cells after COVID-19. Overall study context: Overlapping SARS-CoV-2, HCoV-NL63, HCoV-OC43 and HCoV-229E spike peptides were used to stimulate cells.

Researchers used the Oncomine TCR Beta short-read assay to sequence DNA from cultured CD4+ T cells. Each CDR3 protein is one row after TCRdb ran MiXCR on the PCR reads. This table holds 20,000 to 30,000 distinct CDR3 sequences, 62% found once. This sample's treatment: roughly ten-day PBMC culture with coronavirus spike peptide pools or control peptides (ViraFEST assay). Concerning this clonotype itself: Its antigen is unknown.

After removal of 6 bases from V and 0 bases from J, the junction contained 6 bases not matched to a gene. The CDR3 has 15 residues. Per germline, CDR1 MNHNS and CDR2 SASEGT. This TCR derives from a human donor who had recovered from COVID-19. Sequencing was carried out using CD4+ T cells from blood, cultured in vitro. The gene calls are TRBV6-1 and TRBJ1-2; TRBD1 matches at 8 bases. The CDR3 sequence is CASRTGGASNYGYTF. CDR3 DNA sequence: TGTGCCAGCAGAACAGGGGGGGCCTCTAACTATGGCTACACCTTC.